These 5 T cell receptor beta chains were sequenced from one sample in a study of blood T cell repertoires in COVID-19 (dated by TCRdb to the early 2020s). Library preparation was by the immunoSEQ multiplex PCR assay. TCRdb holds this immuneACCESS table with in-frame rearrangements only. Some clones are missing; in checked studies, unresolved V genes explain under half, and the rest has no known cause. The sample contains about 250,000 clones, roughly four fifths of them found a single time. The ten largest clonotypes hold approximately 3.8% of the sample. The sequencing input was PBMCs or T cells enriched from blood (not recorded which). The source is a woman aged 40 to 50 who had been exposed to COVID-19.

The rearrangement joins TRBV7-2 to TRBJ1-1; D is possibly TRBD1 (6 bases). This CDR3 has 13 residues. In germline, CDR1 is SGHTA, CDR2 FQGNSA. V lost 8 bases to trimming and J lost 2 bases, with 12 bases between them. The CDR3: CASSGTLNTEAFF. The CDR3 DNA sequence: TGTGCCAGCTCCGGGACATTAAACACTGAAGCTTTCTTT.

CDR3 coding DNA: TGCGCCAGCAGCCAAGATCCAGGGGGCGTCTTCTCGGACACTGAAGCTTTCTTT. Amino acid sequence: CASSQDPGGVFSDTEAFF. The chain is built from TRBV4-1 and TRBJ1-1; 8 bases fit TRBD1. Trimming cost V 0 bases and J 3 bases; bases outside gene matches: 12. CDR3 length: 18 amino acids. Per germline, CDR1 MGHRA and CDR2 YSYEKL.

The rearrangement uses TRBV21-1 and TRBJ2-6; TRBD2, the table's D call, was not compared with the DNA. TRBV21-1 is listed as a pseudogene. CDR3 length equals 19 residues. The CDR3 DNA reads as TGTGCCAGCAGCAAAGCCCCCTACGAGGTGTTTTCTGGGGCCAACGTCCTGACTTTC. It codes for CASSKAPYEVFSGANVLTF.

This chain joins TRBV19 and TRBJ1-4; D gene uncertain. The CDR3 length is 12 residues. CDR1 is LNHDA, CDR2 SQIVND, per germline (reference sequence). Trimming removed 5 bases at V and 8 bases at J, with 9 bases between. CDR3 amino acids: CASSEAKEKLFF. The CDR3 nucleotides are TGTGCCAGTAGTGAAGCAAAGGAAAAACTGTTTTTT.

The chain employs TRBV5-5 and TRBJ1-4; 8 bases align to TRBD1. The CDR3 is made up of 14 amino acids. Germline-derived CDR1 and CDR2 are SGHKS and YYEKEE (reference sequence). The trim removed 4 bases at V and 6 bases at J, leaving 5 bases unmatched. This CDR3 reads CASSRTGQDEKLFF. The DNA for the CDR3 is TGTGCCAGCAGCCGGACAGGGCAAGATGAAAAACTGTTTTTT.